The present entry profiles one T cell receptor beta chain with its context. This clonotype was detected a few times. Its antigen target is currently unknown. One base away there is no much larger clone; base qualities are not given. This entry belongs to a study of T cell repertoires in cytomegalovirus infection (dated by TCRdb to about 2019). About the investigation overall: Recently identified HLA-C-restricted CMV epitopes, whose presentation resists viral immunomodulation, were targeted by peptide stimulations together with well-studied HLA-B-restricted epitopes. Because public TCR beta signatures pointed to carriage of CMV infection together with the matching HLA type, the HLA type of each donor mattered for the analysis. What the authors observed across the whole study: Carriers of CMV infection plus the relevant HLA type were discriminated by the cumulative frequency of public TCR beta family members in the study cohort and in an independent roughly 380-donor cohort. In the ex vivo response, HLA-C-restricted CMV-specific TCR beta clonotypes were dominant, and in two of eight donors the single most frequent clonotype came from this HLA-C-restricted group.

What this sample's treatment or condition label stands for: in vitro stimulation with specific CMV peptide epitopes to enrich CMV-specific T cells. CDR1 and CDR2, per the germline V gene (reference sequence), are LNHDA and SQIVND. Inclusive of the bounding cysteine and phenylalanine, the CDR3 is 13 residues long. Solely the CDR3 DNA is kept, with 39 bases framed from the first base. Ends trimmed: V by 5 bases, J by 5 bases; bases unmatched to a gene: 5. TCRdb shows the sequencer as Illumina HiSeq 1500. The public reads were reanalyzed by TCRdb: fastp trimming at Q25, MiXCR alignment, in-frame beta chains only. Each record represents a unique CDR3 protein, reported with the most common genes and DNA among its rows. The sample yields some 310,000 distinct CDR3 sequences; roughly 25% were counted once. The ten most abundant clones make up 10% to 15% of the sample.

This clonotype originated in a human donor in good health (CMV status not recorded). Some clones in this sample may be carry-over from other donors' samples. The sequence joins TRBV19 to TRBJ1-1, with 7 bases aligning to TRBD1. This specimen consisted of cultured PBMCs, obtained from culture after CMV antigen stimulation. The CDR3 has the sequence CASSVQGRTEAFF. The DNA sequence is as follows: TGTGCCAGTAGTGTACAGGGGAGAACTGAAGCTTTCTTT.